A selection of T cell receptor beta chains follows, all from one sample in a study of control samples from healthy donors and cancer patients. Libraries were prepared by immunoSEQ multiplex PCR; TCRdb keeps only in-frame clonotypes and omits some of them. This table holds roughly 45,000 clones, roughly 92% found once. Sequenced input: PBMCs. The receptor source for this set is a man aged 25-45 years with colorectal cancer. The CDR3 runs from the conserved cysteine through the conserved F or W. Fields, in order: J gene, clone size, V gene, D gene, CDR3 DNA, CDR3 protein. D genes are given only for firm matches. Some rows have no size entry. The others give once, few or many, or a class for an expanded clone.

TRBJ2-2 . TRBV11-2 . TGTGCCAGCAGCTCGGGCCGGACCTGGGGGTACACCGGGGAGCTGTTTTTT CASSSGRTWGYTGELFF
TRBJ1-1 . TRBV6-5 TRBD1 TGTGCCAGCAGTTACTCTTCACAGGGGGTGAACACTGAAGCTTTCTTT CASSYSSQGVNTEAFF
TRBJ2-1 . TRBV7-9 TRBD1 TGTGCCAGCAGCTGGGGACAGTACAATGAGCAGTTCTTC CASSWGQYNEQFF
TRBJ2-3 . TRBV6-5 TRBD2 TGTGCCAGCCGACTAGCGGGGGGGCCATCAGATACGCAGTATTTT CASRLAGGPSDTQYF
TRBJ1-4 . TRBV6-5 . TGTGCCAGCGGCCCCTCCTGGGGCGATGAAAAACTGTTTTTT CASGPSWGDEKLFF
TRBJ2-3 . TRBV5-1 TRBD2 TGCGCCAGCAGCTTGGCCCAGCTAGCGGCGGGAGATACGCAGTATTTT CASSLAQLAAGDTQYF
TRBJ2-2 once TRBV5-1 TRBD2 TGCGCCAGCAGCTACGGGACTAGGGGCGCCGGGGAGCTGTTTTTT CASSYGTRGAGELFF
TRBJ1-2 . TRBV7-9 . TGTGCCAGCAGCTTAGTCCCGGACAGCTATGGCTACACCTTC CASSLVPDSYGYTF
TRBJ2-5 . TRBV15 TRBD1 TGTGCCACCAGCACTTATCGGGCGGACAGGGGTTCAGAGACCCAGTACTTC CATSTYRADRGSETQYF
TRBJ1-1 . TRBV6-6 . TGTGCCAGCAGTTACTCGATTCAGACTGAAGCTTTCTTT CASSYSIQTEAFF
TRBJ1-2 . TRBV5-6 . TGTGCCAGCAGCCTCCTAGTAAGGGAGGGAGGCTACACCTTC CASSLLVREGGYTF
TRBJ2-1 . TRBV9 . TGTGCCAGCAGCGCCTCGGTTGGGGGAAACAATGAGCAGTTCTTC CASSASVGGNNEQFF
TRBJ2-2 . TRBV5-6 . TGTGCCAGCACCGACTCGAGGTTTCGTGGCGGGGAGCTGTTTTTT CASTDSRFRGGELFF
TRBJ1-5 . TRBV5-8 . TGTGCCAGCAGCTTCAGGGATCAGCCCCAGCATTTT CASSFRDQPQHF
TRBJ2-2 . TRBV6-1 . TGTGCCAGCAGTGAGGGTCTCACCGGGGAGCTGTTTTTT CASSEGLTGELFF
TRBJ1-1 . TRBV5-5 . TGTGCCAGCAGCTTGTTCGGTGAAGCTTTCTTT CASSLFGEAFF
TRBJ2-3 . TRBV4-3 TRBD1 TGCGCCAGCAGCCATGCTCCCCCCGGGACAGGGGCCTTAGCGGGCACAGATACGCAGTATTTT CASSHAPPGTGALAGTDTQYF
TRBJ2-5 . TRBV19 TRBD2 TGTGCCAGTAGCCGGGGGGAAGGGGTGAGGGAGACCCAGTACTTC CASSRGEGVRETQYF
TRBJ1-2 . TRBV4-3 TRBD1 TGCGCCAGCAGCCAAGATACCCCGGGACAGGGGAACTATGGCTACACCTTC CASSQDTPGQGNYGYTF
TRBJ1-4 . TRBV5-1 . TGCGCCAGCAGCTTGATGGTCACAAATGAAAAACTGTTTTTT CASSLMVTNEKLFF
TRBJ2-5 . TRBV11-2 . TGTGCCAGCAGCTTATTTGGGAGGCCCCAAGAGACCCAGTACTTC CASSLFGRPQETQYF
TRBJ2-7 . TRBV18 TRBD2 TGTGCCAGCTCACCCCGGGGGGACTACGAGCAGTACTTC CASSPRGDYEQYF
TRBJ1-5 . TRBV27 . TGTGCCAGCAGTTTATGGCAGGGCAATCAGCCCCAGCATTTT CASSLWQGNQPQHF
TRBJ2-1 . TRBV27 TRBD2 TGTGCCAGCAGTTCGTTCTGGGGGGGCAATGAGCAGTTCTTC CASSSFWGGNEQFF
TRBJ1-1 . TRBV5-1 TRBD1 TGCGCCAGCAGCACTGGACAGGCCAACACTGAAGCTTTCTTT CASSTGQANTEAFF
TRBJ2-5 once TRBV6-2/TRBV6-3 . TGTGCCAGCAGTTACTTACCCGAAGAGACCCAGTACTTC CASSYLPEETQYF
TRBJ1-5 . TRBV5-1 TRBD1 TGCGCCAGCAGCTTGGGGGGACAGATCAATCAGCCCCAGCATTTT CASSLGGQINQPQHF
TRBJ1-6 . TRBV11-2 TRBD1 TGTGCCAGCAGCTTTGTAGGGGGCAATTCACCCCTCCACTTT CASSFVGGNSPLHF
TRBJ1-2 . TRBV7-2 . TGTGCCAGCAGCTTAAAGGCTTGGGGGGGCTACACCTTC CASSLKAWGGYTF